This T cell receptor (beta chain) originates from a study of T cells in Graves' hyperthyroidism and ophthalmopathy. Regions amplified from RNA transcripts were the TCR beta CDR3 regions. Carried out on the TCR CDR3, a first-round RT-PCR used the HTBI primer set. From the multiplex PCR reads, TCRdb called clonotypes with MiXCR, one entry per CDR3 protein. The data contain fewer than 250,000 distinct CDR3 sequences, over 15% of them singletons. This clonotype was recorded many times. After removal of 0 bases from V and 4 bases from J, the junction contained 6 bases not matched to a gene. The CDR3 length is 16 residues. Germline V gene lookup returns CDR1 KGHDR and CDR2 SFDVKD.

Specimen: blood. This sequence was found in a man aged 45-60 years with Graves' hyperthyroidism. V usage is TRBV24-1 and J usage is TRBJ2-5, with 8 bases aligning to TRBD1. The DNA for the CDR3 is TGTGCCACCAGTGATTTGCAGGCAGGGGGCGGAGAGACCCAGTACTTC. Translation: CATSDLQAGGGETQYF.